Included here is one T cell receptor beta chain sequence, with context. The antigen is undetermined. The data are from a study of a mutant IDH1 vaccine in newly diagnosed glioma. On the study more broadly: Antecedent treatment encompassed radiotherapy, temozolomide, or their combination; the majority received both.

Time point given: week 11, during vaccination. Doses of 300 ug of mutant IDH1 20-mer peptide were given with topical imiquimod. The data were produced by immunoSEQ multiplex PCR, yet TCRdb's version contains in-frame clones alone and is incomplete. The sample consists of about 62,000 clones, 89% of them appearing once. The starting material was PBMCs, obtained from a glioma patient whose treatment included an IDH1 peptide vaccine. This TCR was recovered from a man between 35 and 55 years old with glioma.

In nucleotides, the CDR3 is TGCGCCAGCAGCGGGGGCCGGCCCACAGATACGCAGTATTTT. Translation gives CASSGGRPTDTQYF. The chain couples TRBV5-1 to TRBJ2-3; possible D gene TRBD1, 6 bases. The germline V gene encodes CDR1 SGHRS and CDR2 YFSETQ. The ends were cut back, 4 bases at V and 2 bases at J, with 11 bases in the middle. This CDR3 spans 14 amino acids.